This is a list of T cell receptor beta chains from one sample in a study of response to subunit inactivated influenza vaccine. Each CDR3 protein is one row after TCRdb ran MiXCR on the RT-PCR reads. The sample yields approximately 520,000 distinct CDR3 sequences, approximately 15% seen once. Sequenced here: CD4+ T cells sorted from PBMCs, sampled about 24 months after vaccination. These receptors were collected from a man between 50 and 69 years old who received an inactivated influenza vaccine. The CDR3 runs from the conserved cysteine through the conserved F or W. D genes are given only for firm matches.

V gene	J gene	D gene	CDR3 protein
TRBV24-1	TRBJ1-1	.	CATSGYTEAFF
TRBV2	TRBJ2-2	.	CASMAGIPLGELFF
TRBV4-3	TRBJ2-3	.	CASSQAGGGVGDTQYF
TRBV12-3/TRBV12-4	TRBJ2-1	TRBD2	CASSPTSGLREQFF
TRBV6-5	TRBJ2-3	TRBD1	CASSYRTGHVDTQYF
TRBV10-3	TRBJ2-3	.	CAISESGDTQYF
TRBV7-2	TRBJ2-1	.	CASTSTGTPYNEQFF
TRBV2	TRBJ2-5	.	CASSAGAPIQETQYF
TRBV7-2	TRBJ2-5	.	CASSLSLTLGWETQYF
TRBV6-2/TRBV6-3	TRBJ2-2	TRBD1	CASRRQGAETGELFF
TRBV6-5	TRBJ2-7	.	CASSFGQKYEQYF
TRBV19	TRBJ2-3	TRBD1	CASSDRGITDTQYF
TRBV5-1	TRBJ2-7	.	CASSSDGAYEQYF
TRBV9	TRBJ2-1	.	CASSSGPPPGEQFF
TRBV4-1	TRBJ1-4	.	CASSQAVDLREEKLFF
TRBV4-3	TRBJ2-2	TRBD1	CASSQDEGAPGELFF
TRBV5-6	TRBJ2-7	TRBD1	CASSRRTGFSYEQYF
TRBV12-3/TRBV12-4	TRBJ1-6	TRBD1	CASSSGQGISPLHF
TRBV12-3/TRBV12-4	TRBJ2-1	.	CASSLAGAKNNEQFF
TRBV2	TRBJ1-1	.	CASRGDSGTEAFF
TRBV27	TRBJ2-7	.	CASRGRGSSSYEQYF
TRBV7-2	TRBJ2-5	.	CASSLAGQLGETQYF
TRBV7-2	TRBJ1-2	TRBD1	CASSQTRGQGSYGYTF
TRBV7-2	TRBJ2-3	TRBD2	CASSFTSGRADTQYF
TRBV4-1	TRBJ1-5	.	CASSQVAASNQPQHF
TRBV2	TRBJ1-4	.	CASSDGFRRFF
TRBV18	TRBJ2-2	.	CASSRTRGSSNTGELFF
TRBV12-3/TRBV12-4	TRBJ2-7	.	CASSPRIGNYEQYF
TRBV25-1	TRBJ2-5	TRBD1	CASSEWRTGGVETQYF
TRBV5-1	TRBJ1-6	.	CASSWVFGRGNSPLHF
TRBV6-2/TRBV6-3	TRBJ1-2	TRBD1	CASSSGQLHYGYTF
TRBV27	TRBJ1-5	.	CASSFMAGSNQPQHF
TRBV5-1	TRBJ2-5	TRBD2	CASSFPAASGVMETQYF
TRBV5-1	TRBJ2-3	TRBD2	CASSLPTSGSTDTQYF
TRBV11-2	TRBJ2-4	.	CASSFSQGPVAKNIQYF
TRBV3-1	TRBJ2-7	TRBD2	CASSQTWTSSYEQYF
TRBV5-1	TRBJ2-1	TRBD2	CASSPHQRESYEQFF
TRBV10-3	TRBJ2-3	TRBD2	CAIKRTSGTSTDTQYF
TRBV28	TRBJ2-5	TRBD1	CASSFLDRDSQTQYF
TRBV20-1	TRBJ2-3	.	CSASVAAYTDTQYF
TRBV29-1	TRBJ2-7	.	CSVGSTVPNSYEQYF
TRBV19	TRBJ1-1	TRBD1	CASKSGTGPEAFF
TRBV5-6	TRBJ2-3	.	CASSLLDDPDTQYF
TRBV5-1	TRBJ1-1	.	CASSLEYRTEAFF
TRBV6-2/TRBV6-3	TRBJ2-3	TRBD2	CASRSSGGLATQYF
TRBV20-1	TRBJ1-2	.	CSAKSSEAGYTF
TRBV5-1	TRBJ2-5	.	CASSLNGQETQYF
TRBV7-6	TRBJ2-7	.	CASSLAEGSYEQYF
TRBV4-3	TRBJ1-2	.	CASSQERQGRYTF
TRBV7-9	TRBJ1-1	.	CASSLNRGEGTEAFF
TRBV20-1	TRBJ1-4	TRBD1	CSALGQDNEKLFF
TRBV6-1	TRBJ1-1	TRBD1	CASSKGTGTNTEAFF
TRBV4-3	TRBJ2-1	TRBD1	CASSQRTGVGNEQFF
TRBV4-2	TRBJ2-2	.	CASSQTMRGFRTGELFF
TRBV4-1	TRBJ2-2	.	CASSQKATAPGELFF